This TCR beta chain emerged from a study of blood T cell repertoires in COVID-19. Libraries were prepared by immunoSEQ multiplex PCR; TCRdb keeps only in-frame clonotypes and omits some of them. The top ten clones hold roughly 0.8% of a sample with some 250,000 clones, over 75% of them seen once. This sequence originates from a woman in her thirties with acute or convalescent COVID-19. The source material was peripheral blood.

The chain's CDR3 is CASSSGRAPNTGELFF. The CDR3 nucleotides are TGCGCCAGCAGCTCTGGGCGCGCCCCGAACACCGGGGAGCTGTTTTTT. The genes are TRBV5-1 and TRBJ2-2; D ambiguous. The CDR3 loop spans 16 amino acids. V gave up 3 bases and J gave up 0 bases, with 12 bases separating them. The germline V gene encodes CDR1 SGHRS and CDR2 YFSETQ.